This T cell receptor beta chain was found in a study of CD8 T cells in ankylosing spondylitis. Germline CDR1 SNHLY, CDR2 FYNNEI. The CDR3 is made up of 15 amino acids. V shed 7 bases, J shed 0 bases, and the junction held 4 bases outside the gene matches. Findings of the study overall: Past studies reported some motif variants in reactive arthritis synovial fluid and blood. Disease-linked clones had a CD8+ phenotype and relatively low frequency in peripheral blood. There was reportedly significant enrichment of clones that were disease-linked in matched ankylosing spondylitis synovial fluid. Typical of ankylosing spondylitis blood, it appeared, was a TCR beta motif of several highly homologous variants.

Quantitative barcoded 5'-RACE was used to prepare TCR beta libraries. TCRdb reprocessed the 5' RACE reads via MiXCR and lists one record per CDR3 protein. Of approximately 500,000 distinct CDR3 sequences listed, approximately 11% were seen once; the top ten hold nearly 7%. This clonotype was detected a few times. The antigen remains undetermined. This TCR derives from a male donor with ankylosing spondylitis. The sequenced sample was blood, either unsorted or a sorted T cell fraction (not recorded which). This chain uses TRBV2 with TRBJ2-2; 8 nucleotides match TRBD1. The CDR3 DNA is TGTGCCAGCACGCCAGGGGGCTCGAACACCGGGGAGCTGTTTTTT. Its protein product is CASTPGGSNTGELFF.